These T cell receptor beta chains were read from a single sample in a study of identical twins. Each CDR3 protein gets one entry after TCRdb re-called the 5' RACE reads with MiXCR. The sample holds around 510,000 distinct CDR3 sequences; more than 13% are singletons and the top ten take approximately 1%. The sample was also linked to a second study, of yellow fever vaccine responses in identical twins.

Sequencing was performed on CD4+ T cells sorted from blood. Receptors were obtained from a woman between 18 and 30 years old in good health. The CDR3 runs from the conserved cysteine through the conserved F or W. Fields, in order: V gene, D gene, J gene, clone size, CDR3 protein, CDR3 DNA. A D gene is named only where the DNA matches it firmly. The listing skips clone size in some rows; elsewhere it reads once, few, many or a size class.

TRBV5-1	-	TRBJ2-5	few	CASSLEPPRDRRETQYF	TGCGCCAGCAGCTTGGAACCTCCCCGGGACCGGAGGGAGACCCAGTACTTC
TRBV20-1	TRBD1	TRBJ1-5	many	CSARVGQDNQPQHF	TGCAGTGCTAGAGTAGGACAGGATAATCAGCCCCAGCATTTT
TRBV7-9	TRBD1	TRBJ2-1	few	CASSTLGGQGAGEQFF	TGTGCCAGCAGCACCCTAGGCGGACAGGGGGCGGGTGAGCAGTTCTTC
TRBV20-1	-	TRBJ1-4	-	CSATPQGRKEKLFF	TGCAGTGCTACCCCCCAGGGAAGGAAAGAAAAACTGTTTTTT
TRBV20-1	-	TRBJ2-1	few	CSARDPAYNEQFF	TGCAGTGCTAGAGATCCGGCCTACAATGAGCAGTTCTTC
TRBV5-6	TRBD1	TRBJ2-1	few	CASSLVTGRTNEQFF	TGTGCCAGCAGCTTGGTGACAGGGCGGACGAATGAGCAGTTCTTC
TRBV3-1	-	TRBJ1-2	-	CASSQEVGGGYTF	TGTGCCAGCAGCCAAGAAGTAGGGGGTGGCTACACCTTC
TRBV4-1	-	TRBJ2-3	few	CASSSVTGVRASTDTQYF	TGCGCCAGCAGCTCCGTAACCGGCGTCCGCGCTAGCACAGATACGCAGTATTTT
TRBV29-1	-	TRBJ1-4	-	CSVVASPNEKLFF	TGCAGCGTTGTTGCCAGTCCTAATGAAAAACTGTTTTTT
TRBV10-3	-	TRBJ1-3	-	CAISDTSGNTIYF	TGTGCCATCAGCGACACCTCTGGAAACACCATATATTTT
TRBV6-5	-	TRBJ2-7	many	CASSYSDGVYEQYF	TGTGCCAGCAGTTACTCGGACGGAGTCTACGAGCAGTACTTC
TRBV27	-	TRBJ2-7	many	CASSYGTNYEQYF	TGTGCCAGCAGTTACGGGACCAACTACGAGCAGTACTTC
TRBV10-1	TRBD2	TRBJ2-1	few	CASSEFRISGRALNEQFF	TGCGCCAGCAGCGAGTTCCGAATTAGCGGGAGAGCCCTCAATGAGCAGTTCTTC
TRBV7-2	-	TRBJ1-1	once	CASSLGLDFTEAFF	TGTGCCAGCAGCTTAGGGCTTGATTTCACTGAAGCTTTCTTT
TRBV29-1	-	TRBJ1-2	many	CSVDGAGFGYTF	TGCAGCGTTGATGGGGCAGGGTTTGGCTACACCTTC
TRBV5-1	TRBD1	TRBJ1-1	-	CASSGTGLNTEAFF	TGCGCCAGCAGCGGGACAGGCCTCAACACTGAAGCTTTCTTT
TRBV4-3	-	TRBJ2-2	few	CASSQVATVNTGELFF	TGCGCCAGCAGCCAAGTTGCGACAGTGAACACCGGGGAGCTGTTTTTT
TRBV11-2	TRBD2	TRBJ2-2	many	CASSSRGVGELFF	TGTGCCAGCAGCTCCCGGGGGGTCGGGGAGCTGTTTTTT
TRBV20-1	-	TRBJ2-5	-	CSAGIQETQYF	TGCAGTGCGGGGATTCAAGAGACCCAGTACTTC
TRBV7-9	-	TRBJ1-4	many	CASSSYNEKLFF	TGTGCCAGCAGCTCGTATAATGAAAAACTGTTTTTT
TRBV7-9	-	TRBJ2-7	-	CASSSGISYEQYF	TGTGCCAGCAGCTCCGGGATTTCCTACGAGCAGTACTTC
TRBV29-1	-	TRBJ2-3	few	CSTLGGRGTDTQYF	TGCAGCACTCTGGGGGGTAGGGGCACAGATACGCAGTATTTT
TRBV5-1	-	TRBJ2-7	many	CASSLFGDEQYF	TGCGCCAGCAGCTTGTTCGGGGACGAGCAGTACTTC
TRBV12-3/TRBV12-4	-	TRBJ2-2	-	CASSLKANTGELFF	TGTGCCAGCAGCTTAAAGGCGAACACCGGGGAGCTGTTTTTT
TRBV10-3	-	TRBJ2-3	-	CATTAGRSGTDTQYF	TGTGCCACCACGGCGGGGAGGTCCGGCACAGATACGCAGTATTTT
TRBV20-1	-	TRBJ1-2	-	CSADVDSHTHGYTF	TGCAGTGCCGACGTCGACAGCCATACCCATGGCTACACCTTC
TRBV3-1	TRBD2	TRBJ2-2	-	CASSPGLADFANTGELFF	TGTGCCAGCAGCCCGGGACTAGCGGATTTCGCGAACACCGGGGAGCTGTTTTTT
TRBV7-2	-	TRBJ1-2	many	CASSPDGLYGYTF	TGTGCCAGCAGCCCAGACGGGTTGTATGGCTACACCTTC
TRBV5-1	-	TRBJ2-5	-	CASSLIASPQETQYF	TGCGCCAGCAGCTTAATAGCCAGTCCCCAAGAGACCCAGTACTTC
TRBV6-1	-	TRBJ2-7	many	CASNELGFSYEQYF	TGTGCCAGCAATGAGCTGGGGTTCTCCTACGAGCAGTACTTC
TRBV25-1	-	TRBJ1-1	few	CASAWVTTEAFF	TGTGCCAGCGCATGGGTGACCACTGAAGCTTTCTTT
TRBV28	TRBD1	TRBJ2-5	-	CASLGQGETQYF	TGTGCCAGCCTCGGACAGGGAGAGACCCAGTACTTC
TRBV10-3	-	TRBJ1-5	-	CAISESGDPSQPQHF	TGTGCCATCAGTGAGTCGGGGGACCCGTCTCAGCCCCAGCATTTT
TRBV12-3/TRBV12-4	TRBD2	TRBJ2-7	many	CASSPTSGKGEQYF	TGTGCCAGCAGTCCGACTAGCGGGAAGGGTGAGCAGTACTTC
TRBV7-2	-	TRBJ1-1	few	CASSFRGGTNTEAFF	TGTGCCAGCAGCTTCCGTGGGGGTACGAACACTGAAGCTTTCTTT
TRBV7-2	-	TRBJ2-1	-	CASSWSGTSNSGEQFF	TGTGCCAGCAGCTGGAGTGGGACCTCCAACAGCGGCGAGCAGTTCTTC
TRBV5-1	-	TRBJ1-6	many	CASSLAGGSPLHF	TGCGCCAGCAGCTTGGCGGGGGGTTCACCCCTCCACTTT
TRBV13	-	TRBJ2-1	-	CASSRPDSHSSYNEQFF	TGTGCCAGCAGCCGTCCTGACTCTCACAGTTCATACAATGAGCAGTTCTTC
TRBV6-5	-	TRBJ2-7	few	CASSYSSGGVYEQYF	TGTGCCAGCAGTTACTCGTCGGGGGGCGTCTACGAGCAGTACTTC
TRBV4-1	-	TRBJ2-7	many	CASSHPGQLVEQYF	TGCGCCAGCAGCCATCCGGGACAATTAGTCGAGCAGTACTTC
TRBV12-3/TRBV12-4	TRBD2	TRBJ2-5	-	CASSPGLGRAGFQETQYF	TGTGCCAGCAGTCCCGGTTTAGGCCGAGCGGGATTTCAAGAGACCCAGTACTTC
TRBV4-2	TRBD2	TRBJ2-3	-	CASSQGGAGGRTDTQYF	TGTGCCAGCAGCCAGGGTGGAGCGGGAGGAAGGACAGATACGCAGTATTTT
TRBV27	-	TRBJ1-4	-	CVSSFKGSNEKLFF	TGTGTCAGCAGTTTTAAGGGGTCTAATGAAAAACTGTTTTTT
TRBV20-1	TRBD1	TRBJ2-1	few	CSARDDGARGNEQFF	TGCAGTGCTAGAGATGACGGGGCCAGGGGGAATGAGCAGTTCTTC
TRBV5-1	-	TRBJ2-5	few	CASSIQRLSETQYF	TGCGCCAGCAGCATCCAGAGGTTATCAGAGACCCAGTACTTC
TRBV9	-	TRBJ2-2	-	CASSDRRMAGELFF	TGTGCCAGCAGCGACAGAAGAATGGCCGGGGAGCTGTTTTTT
TRBV3-1	-	TRBJ2-1	few	CASSQDTGKGYNEQFF	TGTGCCAGCAGCCAAGACACCGGAAAGGGGTACAATGAGCAGTTCTTC
TRBV7-2	-	TRBJ1-5	few	CASSAYGGRSNQPQHF	TGTGCCAGCAGCGCTTACGGGGGCAGAAGCAATCAGCCCCAGCATTTT
TRBV29-1	-	TRBJ2-5	-	CSGSNVVETQYF	TGCAGCGGCAGCAACGTGGTGGAGACCCAGTACTTC
TRBV30	-	TRBJ2-1	few	CAWSAGHEQFF	TGTGCCTGGAGTGCCGGACATGAGCAGTTCTTC
TRBV9	TRBD2	TRBJ2-3	few	CASSGLAGGSLDTQYF	TGTGCCAGCAGCGGACTAGCGGGAGGATCTTTAGATACGCAGTATTTT
TRBV27	TRBD1	TRBJ2-7	many	CASSRRDRSSYEQYF	TGTGCCAGCAGTCGCCGGGACAGGAGCTCCTACGAGCAGTACTTC
TRBV28	-	TRBJ1-2	few	CASSFGLEGLYGYTF	TGTGCCAGCAGTTTCGGACTAGAGGGGTTATATGGCTACACCTTC
TRBV10-3	TRBD2	TRBJ2-1	few	CAIGGTSGYNEQFF	TGTGCCATCGGAGGGACTAGCGGCTACAATGAGCAGTTCTTC